Described below is a single TCR beta chain sequence and its context. This clonotype has a count of ten or more. Its recognized antigen is unknown. No per-base quality is available; no much larger clone lies one base away. This sample stems from a study of human T cells and chemical hapten exposure (dated by TCRdb to the early 2020s). About the investigation overall: For sensitization, 2% DPC in acetone was applied to a 2 cm by 2 cm area of upper inner arm skin. Weekly therapeutic DPC doses were additionally applied to the scalp of patients throughout the approximately 24-week study period. Patch tests used Finn chambers with 0.01% DPC on the upper back, scored after 6 days by International Contact Dermatitis Research Group standards. Alopecia areata with under or over 50% scalp involvement, alopecia totalis and alopecia universalis were represented in the patient cohort, which was mostly female. Libraries were combined into a pool for sequencing, and differences in TCR yield between samples came mainly from small differences in library volumes within the pool. Peripheral blood TCR repertoire changes were tracked in vivo in alopecia patients during primary and secondary sensitization to the hapten diphenylcyclopropenone (DPC). Patient blood was sampled pre-sensitization (week 0) and at 2, 6 and about 24 weeks after DPC sensitization. Blood for TCR sequencing was provided by twenty-nine alopecia patients at one to four time points (pre-sensitization, 2, 6 and 24 weeks).

From V the trimming removes 4 bases and from J it removes 5 bases, while the gene matches leave 4 bases of the junction unaccounted for. Inclusive of the bounding cysteine and phenylalanine, the CDR3 is 16 residues long. Of the read, only the CDR3 DNA is kept; its 48 bases are in frame from base 1. From the germline V gene, CDR1 is KGHDR and CDR2 is SFDVKD. The library was made by RACE. The instrument was a NextSeq 500. During library preparation, unique molecular identifiers were attached to individual cDNA molecules so that TCRs could be counted in a quantitative, reproducible way. From each blood RNA sample, both TCR alpha and TCR beta chains were sequenced. Regarding the original processing steps: The median number of TCRs per sample was over 85,000, ranging from roughly 20,000 to 700,000. The Decombinator software suite was used to annotate the V, J and CDR3 of the TCR reads. To make PS versus PT1 abundance plots, every sample was subsampled to the same number of TCRs (28,000). TCRs were defined as expanded if absent before sensitization and observed at least eight times at the 2-week time point. TCRdb reprocessed the public reads (quality trimming at Q25 with fastp, clone calling with MiXCR) and kept in-frame beta chains. Records with the same CDR3 protein are collapsed into one entry carrying the most frequent genes and DNA. The V and J calls, along with clone size, are taken from TCRdb and not from the paper's own processing. The sample records roughly 92,000 distinct CDR3 sequences, over 10% of which are singletons. About 3% of the sample goes to the ten largest clones.

General findings and caveats noted by the study authors: Because every patient had alopecia, a presumed autoimmune disease, the patients' immune response might differ from that of healthy individuals. DPC sensitization did not change the number of TCRs with a frequency above 1 in 1000, and there was no evidence of changes in global repertoire structure. After repeated subsampling, changes were observed in the strength of the expansion versus patch-test correlation and in the threshold at which the correlation became significant. A positive correlation was found between the number of PT1 expanded TCRs and patch test score, with significance reached at thresholds 8, 16 and 32 but not 4. Expanded TCRs formed significantly more large CDR3 similarity clusters than pre-sensitization or healthy control sets, consistent with antigen-driven responses.

The label giving this sample's time point can be read as: patch test 2, 6 weeks after DPC sensitization. This specimen's treatment or condition label, interpreted: therapeutic diphenylcyclopropenone sensitization with weekly scalp DPC. At each patch-test visit, blood was drawn before the patch test was applied. To be eligible, patients had to be aged 18 to 70, diagnosed with alopecia and judged suitable for DPC therapy, while pregnant patients were excluded. Total RNA was isolated from unfractionated whole blood collected in Tempus Blood RNA tubes. This receptor was obtained from a woman in her 40s with alopecia areata. Some clones in this sample may be carry-over from other donors' samples. This sample comprised whole blood, obtained in connection with sensitization to the hapten diphenylcyclopropenone (DPC). This chain is built from TRBV24-1 and TRBJ2-3, with 14 bases in between that match TRBD2. The CDR3 corresponds to CATSELGTSGRDTQYF. The sequence in DNA is TGTGCCACCAGTGAGCTCGGGACTAGCGGGAGAGATACGCAGTATTTT.